This TCR beta chain originates from a study of control samples from healthy donors and cancer patients. TCRdb's copy holds only in-frame clones and misses some; the assay was immunoSEQ multiplex PCR. Here the sample spans over 150,000 clones, around 94% being singletons. The CDR3 has 13 residues. Trimming shortened V by 6 bases and J by 5 bases, and 13 bases separated the two germline ends. CDR1 and CDR2 (germline): WSHSY, SAAADI. Sequenced sample: blood. This clonotype was obtained from a woman younger than 30 in good health. This rearrangement joins TRBV10-2 to TRBJ1-2, with D maybe TRBD1 (6 bases). CDR3 residues: CASSSGTLYGYTF. DNA for the CDR3: TGCGCCAGCAGCTCCGGGACACTTTATGGCTACACCTTC.